This is a list of T cell receptor beta chains from one sample in a study of T cells in Graves' hyperthyroidism and ophthalmopathy. In TCRdb, the multiplex PCR reads were re-called with MiXCR into one record per CDR3 protein. Here the sample spans 600,000 to 750,000 distinct CDR3 sequences, around 15% being singletons. Material: blood. Receptors originate from a man between 50 and 59 years old with Graves' hyperthyroidism. The CDR3 runs from the conserved cysteine through the conserved F or W. A D gene is named only where the DNA matches it firmly. Clone size is given for some rows only: seen once, a few or many times, or a class if the clone is expanded.

TRBD1	TRBV19	few	TRBJ2-7	TGTGCCAGTAGTATCTCCGGGACAGCCCCCTACGAGCAGTACTTC	CASSISGTAPYEQYF
TRBD1	TRBV5-1	many	TRBJ1-4	TGCGCCAGCAGCAAAGGACAGGGAGGCACTAATGAAAAACTGTTTTTT	CASSKGQGGTNEKLFF
TRBD1	TRBV20-1	.	TRBJ2-5	TGCAGTGCTAGTTGGGCAGGGGGAAAAGAGACCCAGTACTTC	CSASWAGGKETQYF
.	TRBV12-3/TRBV12-4	many	TRBJ2-1	TGTGCCAGCAGTTTAGGGATAGGACGGAAAGACAATGAGCAGTTCTTC	CASSLGIGRKDNEQFF
.	TRBV6-1	many	TRBJ1-5	TGTGCCAGCAGTGTGAGGAGGGTAGACAGCAATCAGCCCCAGCATTTT	CASSVRRVDSNQPQHF
.	TRBV27	many	TRBJ2-6	TGTGCCAGCAGTTTTGGGACTGGGGCCAACGTCCTGACTTTC	CASSFGTGANVLTF
TRBD1	TRBV9	few	TRBJ2-5	TGTGCCAGCGCCTGGGACAGCCAAGAGACCCAGTACTTC	CASAWDSQETQYF
TRBD1	TRBV6-1	many	TRBJ2-2	TGTGCCAGCAGACCCGACAGGGCGGCGAACACCGGGGAGCTGTTTTTT	CASRPDRAANTGELFF
.	TRBV5-1	many	TRBJ2-1	TGCGCCAGCAGCTTTGGCAGGGGTGGTGAGCAGTTCTTC	CASSFGRGGEQFF
.	TRBV12-3/TRBV12-4	many	TRBJ2-1	TGTGCCAGCAGTGTAGATCCAGGAGAGGTGCGTGAGCAGTTCTTC	CASSVDPGEVREQFF
.	TRBV28	many	TRBJ2-3	TGTGCCAGCAGTTCGGGGACGGATAGCACAGATACGCAGTATTTT	CASSSGTDSTDTQYF
.	TRBV20-1	many	TRBJ2-3	TGCAGTGCTAGCAGCCAGAGAAGCACAGATACGCAGTATTTT	CSASSQRSTDTQYF
.	TRBV4-1	.	TRBJ2-2	TGCGCCAGCAGCCCAAAGGTCGGGAGAAACACCGGGGAGCTGTTTTTT	CASSPKVGRNTGELFF
.	TRBV7-2	few	TRBJ2-2	TGTGCCAGCAGCTTAGTCGGGGGTTTCAACACCGGGGAGCTGTTTTTT	CASSLVGGFNTGELFF
.	TRBV30	many	TRBJ1-2	TGTGCCTGGAGTGTAAAAGCAGGGAACTATGGCTACACCTTC	CAWSVKAGNYGYTF
.	TRBV28	.	TRBJ2-2	TGTGCCAGCAGTTTCAACATCGGGGAGCTGTTTTTT	CASSFNIGELFF
TRBD2	TRBV11-2	many	TRBJ2-7	TGTGCCAGCAGCTGGGACTACAAATACGAGCAGTACTTC	CASSWDYKYEQYF
TRBD2	TRBV30	many	TRBJ2-5	TGTGCCTGGAACCTAGCGGGAATAGAGACCCAGTACTTC	CAWNLAGIETQYF
TRBD1	TRBV13	.	TRBJ2-7	TGTGCCAGCAGCTTAGGACGGACAGGGAACTACGAGCAGTACTTC	CASSLGRTGNYEQYF
.	TRBV4-1	few	TRBJ1-5	TGCGCCAGCAGCCAATATCAGGGGACAAAACCCCAGCATTTT	CASSQYQGTKPQHF
TRBD1	TRBV11-3	many	TRBJ2-2	TGTGCCAGCAGCTGGACAGGACAGGGGGCGCGTGAGAACACCGGGGAGCTGTTTTTT	CASSWTGQGARENTGELFF
TRBD2	TRBV20-1	many	TRBJ2-1	TGCAGTGCTAGAGCTAGCGGGAGGGATAACAATGAGCAGTTCTTC	CSARASGRDNNEQFF
TRBD2	TRBV11-2	many	TRBJ2-7	TGTGCCAGCAGCATGATAGCGGGAGGGCCATCCTACGAGCAGTACTTC	CASSMIAGGPSYEQYF
.	TRBV20-1	.	TRBJ2-7	TGCAGTGCTAGAAAGTCTCGCGGGCCTATCCACGAGCAGTACTTC	CSARKSRGPIHEQYF
TRBD1	TRBV5-1	few	TRBJ2-7	TGCGCCAGCAGCCGGGGACAGGGGGGGGCCTACGAGCAGTACTTC	CASSRGQGGAYEQYF
.	TRBV28	many	TRBJ2-1	TGTGCCAGCAGTTTAAATCGGGGGCCCCCAAATGAGCAGTTCTTC	CASSLNRGPPNEQFF
.	TRBV28	many	TRBJ2-7	TGTGCCAGCAGTTTGGCAGGGGACGGCTCCTACGAGCAGTACTTC	CASSLAGDGSYEQYF
TRBD1	TRBV2	many	TRBJ1-6	TGTGCCAACACGGGACAGGGAGGCTCACCCCTCCACTTT	CANTGQGGSPLHF
.	TRBV28	many	TRBJ2-7	TGTGCCAGCAGATCTCAGGGGAGGGAGCAGTACTTC	CASRSQGREQYF
TRBD2	TRBV15	many	TRBJ2-1	TGTGCCACCAGCAGAGAGAAACTAGCGGGATACAATGAGCAGTTCTTC	CATSREKLAGYNEQFF
.	TRBV5-1	many	TRBJ2-1	TGCGCCAGCAGCTTGACGGATTCATCCTACAATGAGCAGTTCTTC	CASSLTDSSYNEQFF
.	TRBV24-1	.	TRBJ2-1	TGTGCCACCAGTGATTCCCCGGGTTACCGCGATGAGCAGTTCTTC	CATSDSPGYRDEQFF
TRBD2	TRBV11-2	many	TRBJ2-3	TGTGCCAGCAGCTTAGATCGGACTAGCTCAGATACGCAGTATTTT	CASSLDRTSSDTQYF
.	TRBV29-1	many	TRBJ2-7	TGCAGCGTTGTAGGGAGAGGGTCCCGTACCGTCTACGAGCAGTACTTC	CSVVGRGSRTVYEQYF
.	TRBV18	.	TRBJ1-1	TGTGCCAGCTCACCCCAGGACAGACCGACTGAAGCTTTCTTT	CASSPQDRPTEAFF
.	TRBV27	many	TRBJ2-2	TGTGCCAGCAGTTTATTGGGACGAAACACCGGGGAGCTGTTTTTT	CASSLLGRNTGELFF
.	TRBV19	many	TRBJ1-5	TGTGCCAGTAAGCCGGGGGGCGGTCAGCCCCAGCATTTT	CASKPGGGQPQHF
.	TRBV2	many	TRBJ1-5	TGTGCCAGCAGGACAGGCGCATTCGTTAATCAGCCCCAGCATTTT	CASRTGAFVNQPQHF
TRBD2	TRBV2	.	TRBJ2-3	TGTGCCAGCAAACAGAAACTAGCGGGAGCAGATACGCAGTATTTT	CASKQKLAGADTQYF
.	TRBV3-1	many	TRBJ1-6	TGTGCCAGCACCAACCTGGGACACCGTAATTCACCCCTCCACTTT	CASTNLGHRNSPLHF
TRBD1	TRBV5-1	many	TRBJ1-2	TGCGCCAGCAGGGGACAGGGCTCTGGCTACACCTTC	CASRGQGSGYTF
TRBD2	TRBV20-1	.	TRBJ2-1	TGCAGTGCTAGAGTGGAGGCGGGAGGGTCCTACAATGAGCAGTTCTTC	CSARVEAGGSYNEQFF
.	TRBV29-1	.	TRBJ2-7	TGCGGCGTCCGGGACGGAGCCTACGAGCAGTACTTC	CGVRDGAYEQYF
.	TRBV18	.	TRBJ2-1	TGTGCCAGCTCTCATAGATCGGCGGGACAATACAATGAGCAGTTCTTC	CASSHRSAGQYNEQFF
.	TRBV19	few	TRBJ1-1	TGTGCCAGTAGGAGTACCGGGACGGTGAACACTGAAGCTTTCTTT	CASRSTGTVNTEAFF
TRBD1	TRBV30	.	TRBJ1-2	TGTGCCTGGAGCGACTCGTGCTGGACAGGGGGCGTCTCTGGCTACACCTTC	CAWSDSCWTGGVSGYTF
TRBD2	TRBV20-1	many	TRBJ2-1	TGCAGTGCTAGAAGGCCTAGCGGGGGTAGCTCCTACAATGAGCAGTTCTTC	CSARRPSGGSSYNEQFF
.	TRBV12-3/TRBV12-4	many	TRBJ1-1	TGTGCCAGCAGTTTCGCCAGGGACACTGAAGCTTTCTTT	CASSFARDTEAFF
TRBD1	TRBV6-2/TRBV6-3	few	TRBJ1-2	TGTGCCAGCAGTTACCCCGGGACAGGGACCTATGGCTACACCTTC	CASSYPGTGTYGYTF
TRBD2	TRBV9	.	TRBJ2-1	TGTGCCAGCAGCCTATTGACTAGCGGGAGGGGTGAGCAGTTCTTC	CASSLLTSGRGEQFF
.	TRBV7-2	many	TRBJ1-5	TGTGCCAGCAGCTTCGGTGGATCTGGCAATCAGCCCCAGCATTTT	CASSFGGSGNQPQHF
.	TRBV6-6	few	TRBJ1-2	TGTGCCAGCAGTTACTACAGGGACTATGGCTACACCTTC	CASSYYRDYGYTF
TRBD1	TRBV20-1	few	TRBJ2-7	TGCAGTGTGAAACAGGGGGCGGACTACGAGCAGTACTTC	CSVKQGADYEQYF
.	TRBV7-8	many	TRBJ2-5	TGTGCCAGCAGCTTATTGTGGCCGGGTGGAGCCCAAGAGACCCAGTACTTC	CASSLLWPGGAQETQYF
.	TRBV4-3	.	TRBJ1-4	TGCGCCAGCAGCCAAGATCCGGGGGCGGGTGAAAAACTGTTTTTT	CASSQDPGAGEKLFF
TRBD1	TRBV2	many	TRBJ2-2	TGTGCCAGCAGTGAAGAAAGGACAGGGTGGAGTGGGGAGCTGTTTTTT	CASSEERTGWSGELFF
.	TRBV2	many	TRBJ1-4	TGTGCCAGCAACTTCCACAATGAAAAACTGTTTTTT	CASNFHNEKLFF
.	TRBV24-1	many	TRBJ2-2	TGTGCCACCAGTCCAGGGGCAAGCACCGGGGAGCTGTTTTTT	CATSPGASTGELFF